This T cell receptor beta chain was observed in a study of T-cell reconstitution after alpha-beta-depleted transplantation in children (dated by TCRdb to about 2016). Turning to the overall study: The study quantitatively tracked T-cell immune reconstitution after TCRalphabeta/CD19-depleted allogeneic hematopoietic cell transplantation in children using TCR repertoire profiling.

This clonotype turned up a few times. The antigen it binds to is not known. One base away there is no much larger clone; base qualities are not given. In light of the paper, this sample's treatment or condition label describes: allogeneic hematopoietic cell transplantation with graft depleted of TCRalphabeta T cells and CD19 B cells. Transplant recipients were children who received TCRalphabeta/CD19-depleted allogeneic hematopoietic cell grafts. Receptors were amplified or captured by PCR. The sequencer listed for this sample is Illumina HiSeq 2500. TCR libraries were prepared with molecular barcoding, using unique molecular identifiers to normalize TCRbeta repertoire quantification. TCRdb cleaned the public reads at Q25 with fastp, built clones with MiXCR and kept in-frame beta chains. Rows matching on CDR3 protein sequence are summarized as one entry with the most common DNA and genes. In all, the sample holds about 110,000 distinct CDR3 sequences, and approximately 6.9% of those were seen once. In total, the top ten clones hold approximately 23% of the sample.

For CDR1 and CDR2, the germline V gene lists MDHEN and SYDVKM. The germline V end is reduced by 10 bases and the J end by 2 bases; junction bases left unmatched: 7. Spanning cysteine to phenylalanine, the CDR3 consists of 14 amino acids. CDR3 DNA is the only sequence kept; it has 42 bases, read in frame from the first base. General conclusions and limits of the study: About two months after transplant, the apparently early recovery of alphabetaT-cell counts reportedly depended on just several hundred clones that had expanded rapidly and came from non-depleted graft cells. Over the following months the frequencies of hyperexpanded clones went down, and after one year T-cell counts and TCRbeta diversity were mostly credited to newly produced T cells. The high TCRbeta diversity at day 60 in some patients was ascribed to recipient T cells and intrathymic progenitors that had survived conditioning.

This sequence originates from a male patient aged 2-10 years who had a stem cell transplant for acute lymphoblastic leukemia, so the T cells may come from the graft donor. This chain joins TRBV28 to TRBJ1-5, and 8 junction bases match TRBD1. Material: PBMCs, mostly from graft donor cells, obtained 360 days after TCRalphabeta/CD19-depleted stem cell transplant. The DNA is TGTGCCATCAGACAGGGGATGGGCAATCAGCCCCAGCATTTT. The encoded protein is CAIRQGMGNQPQHF.